A selection of T cell receptor beta chains follows, all from one sample in a study of T cells after somatic rescue of genetic block. Sequencing used immunoSEQ multiplex PCR; TCRdb keeps in-frame clones, though not all of them. The sample shows more than 10,000 clones, approximately 72% of them seen only once. Sequenced: peripheral blood mononuclear cells (PBMCs). These TCRs come from a boy younger than 18. The conserved cysteine and the conserved F or W are not part of the CDR3 here. The order of the fields is D gene, clone size, J gene, V gene, CDR3 protein. D genes are given only for firm matches. Clone size, where shown, is once, few, many, or a class for clones that have expanded.

D: TRBD1; size: once; J: TRBJ2-2; V: TRBV19; CDR3: ATNARGSPGELF
D: -; size: -; J: TRBJ2-2; V: TRBV27; CDR3: ASSVYTGELF
D: -; size: few; J: TRBJ1-5; V: TRBV19; CDR3: ASSIVTGYSNQPQH
D: TRBD2; size: few; J: TRBJ2-7; V: TRBV6-1; CDR3: ASSDLGLRGEQY
D: -; size: -; J: TRBJ1-1; V: TRBV9; CDR3: ASSVGKRMNTEAF
D: TRBD2; size: -; J: TRBJ2-3; V: TRBV4-2; CDR3: ASSREGREEFWDTQY
D: -; size: -; J: TRBJ2-7; V: TRBV5-1; CDR3: ASSLDGTRSYEQY
D: TRBD1; size: large; J: TRBJ2-7; V: TRBV19; CDR3: ASSMGDSTYEQY
D: -; size: once; J: TRBJ2-3; V: TRBV5-4; CDR3: ASSPTYTDTQY
D: -; size: medium-sized; J: TRBJ1-2; V: TRBV4-3; CDR3: ASSQDGGGNPKGGYT
D: -; size: -; J: TRBJ2-7; V: TRBV27; CDR3: ASSYSGLSAYEQY
D: -; size: -; J: TRBJ2-5; V: TRBV7-2; CDR3: ASSFFGGSETQY
D: -; size: -; J: TRBJ2-7; V: TRBV6-5; CDR3: ASSYPDSYEQY
D: -; size: -; J: TRBJ2-1; V: TRBV4-2; CDR3: ASSQGTLEEDEQF
D: -; size: once; J: TRBJ2-7; V: TRBV11-2; CDR3: ASSLGRLAPAHEQY
D: -; size: once; J: TRBJ2-7; V: TRBV28; CDR3: ASSRAGANFVYEQY
D: TRBD1; size: few; J: TRBJ1-1; V: TRBV5-1; CDR3: ASSTGQGGFAEAF
D: -; size: -; J: TRBJ1-1; V: TRBV19; CDR3: ASSIGEITENTEAF
D: -; size: -; J: TRBJ2-5; V: TRBV6-1; CDR3: ASSVRAAETQY
D: -; size: -; J: TRBJ2-7; V: TRBV4-1; CDR3: ASSQAQRSAYESYEQY
D: TRBD1; size: -; J: TRBJ1-2; V: TRBV29-1; CDR3: SVGTGLDGYT
D: TRBD2; size: -; J: TRBJ2-7; V: TRBV7-2; CDR3: ASSLAQGTTSYEQY
D: -; size: -; J: TRBJ2-1; V: TRBV18; CDR3: ASSPLGPRRGNEQF
D: TRBD1; size: -; J: TRBJ1-1; V: TRBV5-4; CDR3: ASRTRPKTGVTEAF
D: TRBD1; size: few; J: TRBJ2-7; V: TRBV5-1; CDR3: ASSSGTGGYEQY
D: TRBD1; size: -; J: TRBJ1-1; V: TRBV5-1; CDR3: ASSSGQLLEAF
D: -; size: -; J: TRBJ2-3; V: TRBV11-2; CDR3: ASSSSRGDTQY
D: -; size: -; J: TRBJ1-4; V: TRBV28; CDR3: ASRQGSNEKLF
D: -; size: -; J: TRBJ1-2; V: TRBV7-2; CDR3: ASSLFSGRASGYT
D: -; size: -; J: TRBJ1-2; V: TRBV7-2; CDR3: ASSFSLQNYGYT
D: -; size: -; J: TRBJ1-2; V: TRBV4-2; CDR3: ASSPGPDRILAGGYT
D: -; size: -; J: TRBJ1-1; V: TRBV7-2; CDR3: ASSLNRVNTEAF
D: -; size: -; J: TRBJ2-7; V: TRBV7-9; CDR3: ASSGPFSGDHEQY
D: -; size: -; J: TRBJ1-3; V: TRBV19; CDR3: ASRQGSVSGNTIY
D: -; size: -; J: TRBJ1-2; V: TRBV4-2; CDR3: ARSLPQTGYT
D: -; size: -; J: TRBJ1-1; V: TRBV28; CDR3: ASSLQGTEAF
D: -; size: -; J: TRBJ1-2; V: TRBV7-9; CDR3: ASSPGDFTGGYT
D: TRBD2; size: -; J: TRBJ2-2; V: TRBV5-1; CDR3: ASSLTSALLTGELF
D: TRBD1; size: few; J: TRBJ1-6; V: TRBV4-3; CDR3: ASSQDHRGNSPLH
D: TRBD2; size: medium-sized; J: TRBJ2-7; V: TRBV5-1; CDR3: ASSPGLAGLRVPYEQY
D: TRBD1; size: -; J: TRBJ1-1; V: TRBV25-1; CDR3: ASRPRDRLNTEAF
D: TRBD1; size: -; J: TRBJ1-1; V: TRBV9; CDR3: ASSPGGAGATEAF
D: TRBD2; size: -; J: TRBJ2-2; V: TRBV7-8; CDR3: ASSLVAGRTGELF
D: -; size: -; J: TRBJ1-1; V: TRBV29-1; CDR3: SVVGEGSTEAF
D: -; size: few; J: TRBJ2-7; V: TRBV6-5; CDR3: ASSQPGRRSEQY
D: -; size: -; J: TRBJ2-3; V: TRBV2; CDR3: ASSRVPWRDTQY
D: TRBD1; size: few; J: TRBJ2-7; V: TRBV5-5; CDR3: ASSLVGGNRWDSYEQY
D: -; size: -; J: TRBJ1-1; V: TRBV29-1; CDR3: SVSGRGNTEAF
D: -; size: once; J: TRBJ2-2; V: TRBV9; CDR3: ASRDRIGGELF
D: -; size: -; J: TRBJ2-1; V: TRBV19; CDR3: ASSIRPFSLHVNEQF
D: -; size: -; J: TRBJ1-6; V: TRBV2; CDR3: ASSEPTPGNNSPLH
D: -; size: -; J: TRBJ2-2; V: TRBV2; CDR3: ASTKGGTGELF
D: -; size: -; J: TRBJ2-4; V: TRBV19; CDR3: ASSTPRRGGQNIQY
D: -; size: -; J: TRBJ2-1; V: TRBV2; CDR3: ASSPGHLYNEQF
D: -; size: few; J: TRBJ2-2; V: TRBV28; CDR3: ASSSPPIGVSNTGELF
D: -; size: few; J: TRBJ1-6; V: TRBV7-3; CDR3: ASSLTLGGNSPLH
D: -; size: few; J: TRBJ1-3; V: TRBV7-3; CDR3: ASSLGHGLGNTIY
D: -; size: -; J: TRBJ1-5; V: TRBV28; CDR3: ASSFNPDRPQH
D: -; size: -; J: TRBJ2-3; V: TRBV15; CDR3: ATSRVVWEDTQY